Following are 32 T cell receptor beta chains from one sample sequenced in a study of T cells in lung cancer brain metastases (dated by TCRdb to the late 2010s). Library preparation was by the immunoSEQ multiplex PCR assay. The table was pulled from immuneACCESS by TCRdb, which kept in-frame rearrangements only. Such tables lose some clones; where checked, under half of the loss comes from unresolved V genes, and the rest has no known cause. This sample comprises around 4,700 clones, approximately 91% of them detected only once. Of the sample, 5% to 6% is held by the ten largest clones. The source material was tumor tissue from the primary lung tumor. What this sample's cell subset or site label stands for: primary lung cancer lesion. The receptors shown here come from a woman in her forties or fifties with non-small cell lung cancer.

This chain's CDR3 is CASSVGGVRTDTQYF. The CDR3 bases are TGTGCCAGCAGTGTGGGTGGGGTTAGGACAGATACGCAGTATTTT. V usage is TRBV6-1 and J usage is TRBJ2-3, with D unclear. The CDR3 is 15 amino acids. Per the germline V gene, CDR1 is MNHNS and CDR2 is SASEGT. The ends were cut back, 4 bases at V and 3 bases at J, with 14 bases in the middle.

This rearrangement joins TRBV27 to TRBJ2-5, with D perhaps TRBD1 or TRBD2 (6 bases each). CDR1 and CDR2 from the germline V gene are MNHEY and SMNVEV (reference sequence). There are 16 residues in the CDR3. Trimming stripped 5 bases from V and 5 bases from J, with 21 bases between. The CDR3 DNA reads TGTGCCAGCAGTCCGAACTACGGGGGCTTGGATGAGACCCAGTACTTC. Encoded protein: CASSPNYGGLDETQYF.

V is TRBV4-1 and J is TRBJ2-5; perhaps TRBD2 as D (6 bases). The germline V and J ends were trimmed by 1 base and 2 bases, with 14 bases remaining between them. The CDR3 covers 16 residues. Germline assignment: CDR1 MGHRA and CDR2 YSYEKL. The CDR3 here is CASSQGGPGRQETQYF. In nucleotides, the CDR3 is TGCGCCAGCAGCCAAGGGGGACCAGGGAGGCAAGAGACCCAGTACTTC.

V usage is TRBV29-1 and J usage is TRBJ2-3; perhaps TRBD1 as D (5 bases). V was shortened by 5 bases and J by 8 bases, with 11 bases between the two germline ends. The length of the CDR3 is 11 residues. Germline V lookup: CDR1 SQVTM, CDR2 ANQGSEA. The CDR3 DNA is TGCAGCGTTCCGGACATCTTTACGCAGTATTTT. Translating gives CSVPDIFTQYF.

The gene calls are TRBV19 and TRBJ2-1; the D gene is possibly TRBD1 (5 bases). This CDR3 spans 16 amino acids. Germline V gene data show CDR1 as LNHDA and CDR2 as SQIVND (reference sequence). The germline V and J ends were trimmed by 4 bases and 1 base, with 14 bases remaining between them. CDR3 DNA sequence: TGTGCCAGTAGTAAACAGGTAGTACGGTCCTACAATGAGCAGTTCTTC. Translation: CASSKQVVRSYNEQFF.

This clone has just a few counts. The chain joins TRBV28 to TRBJ2-5; 7 nucleotides align to TRBD2. Germline V CDR1 and CDR2: MDHEN, SYDVKM. This CDR3 comprises 14 residues. V was clipped by 3 bases and J by 5 bases; unmatched bases: 6. CDR3 DNA sequence: TGTGCCAGCAGTTTGACTCGAGCGGGGGAGACCCAGTACTTC. This sequence encodes CASSLTRAGETQYF.

Only one count was recorded for this clone. The V call is TRBV30, the J call TRBJ1-6; 7 positions agree with TRBD1. V was clipped by 4 bases and J by 8 bases; unmatched bases: 8. Germline V gene sequence: CDR1 GTSNPN, CDR2 SVGIG (reference sequence). The CDR3 spans 14 residues. The CDR3 DNA follows: TGTGCCTGGAACAGGGGTATGATCGATTCACCCCTCCACTTT. It codes for CAWNRGMIDSPLHF.

This clone was detected only a few times. The chain uses TRBV19 and TRBJ2-3; 9 bases align to TRBD2. The V gene end was trimmed by 4 bases and the J gene end by 3 bases; junction bases not matched to a gene: 5. Germline V CDR1 and CDR2: LNHDA, SQIVND (reference sequence). The CDR3 extends over 15 amino acids. The CDR3 spells CASSNSGSGTDTQYF. CDR3 DNA: TGTGCCAGTAGTAATAGCGGGAGCGGTACAGATACGCAGTATTTT.

V and J are TRBV10-1 and TRBJ2-3; D remains unclear. Germline-derived CDR1 and CDR2 are WNHNN and SYGVQD (reference sequence). V dropped 3 bases and J dropped 5 bases, with 6 bases sitting between them. The CDR3 loop spans 12 amino acids. CDR3 nucleotide sequence: TGCGCCAGCAGTGAAAATGAAGATACGCAGTATTTT. Encoded protein: CASSENEDTQYF.

This sequence joins TRBV7-9 and TRBJ1-2; D uncertain. V was shortened by 3 bases and J by 5 bases, with 10 bases between the two germline ends. Germline CDR1 and CDR2: SEHNR and FQNEAQ (reference sequence). This CDR3 has 13 residues. The chain's CDR3 is CASSFASLYGYTF. The CDR3 DNA follows: TGTGCCAGCAGCTTCGCGTCCCTTTATGGCTACACCTTC.

The chain carries TRBV21-1 and TRBJ2-1. TRBV21-1 is shown as a pseudogene. The CDR3 contains 15 residues. This CDR3 reads CASSPRVSSSVEQFF. The CDR3 DNA sequence: TGTGCCAGCAGCCCCAGAGTGTCCAGTTCCGTTGAGCAGTTCTTC.

The chain carries TRBV10-3 and TRBJ2-3; TRBD1 might be the D (5 bases). This CDR3 has 11 residues. Germline values: CDR1 ENHRY, CDR2 SYGVKD. The DNA for the CDR3 is TGTGCGGTAGGGGGCACAGATACGCAGTATTTT. This sequence encodes CAVGGTDTQYF.

The chain carries TRBV29-1 and TRBJ2-7; TRBD2 matches 10 bases. The CDR3 loop spans 15 amino acids. The V gene's germline CDR1 is SQVTM and CDR2 ANQGSEA. V lost 7 bases, J lost 6 bases, and 15 bases stayed unmatched. The CDR3: CSARVAGTSESEQYF. The CDR3 nucleotides are TGCAGCGCCCGTGTAGCCGGGACTAGCGAATCCGAGCAGTACTTC.

The V gene is TRBV7-2, the J gene TRBJ1-2; 7 bases match TRBD1. V was pared by 3 bases and J by 6 bases, with 7 bases of the junction left unmatched. This CDR3 comprises 14 residues. The germline gives CDR1 SGHTA, CDR2 FQGNSA. This CDR3 reads CASSFSRQGDGYTF. The CDR3 region has the DNA TGTGCCAGCAGCTTTTCTAGACAGGGAGATGGCTACACCTTC. The full variable domain, completed using reference TRBV7-2 and TRBJ1-2, is GAGVSQSPSNKVTEKGKDVELRCDPISGHTALYWYRQSLGQGLEFLIYFQGNSAPDKSGLPSDRFSAERTGGSVSTLTIQRTQQEDSAVYLCASSFSRQGDGYTFGSGTRLTVV.

This clone was detected only once. The genes are TRBV6-5 and TRBJ2-5; D is perhaps TRBD2 (5 bases). The CDR3 loop spans 13 amino acids. Trimming stripped 4 bases from V and 4 bases from J, with 10 bases between. Per the germline V gene, CDR1 is MNHEY and CDR2 is SVGAGI. CDR3 sequence (DNA): TGTGCCAGCAGTTCACTAGGTTCAGAGACCCAGTACTTC. Amino acid sequence: CASSSLGSETQYF.

The rearrangement uses TRBV9 and TRBJ2-7; 8 nucleotides align to TRBD1. Trimming removed 3 bases from V and 3 bases from J; junction bases left unmatched: 5. The CDR3 has 14 amino acids. Germline V gives CDR1 SGDLS, CDR2 YYNGEE. The CDR3 reads CASSAGDRIYEQYF. The CDR3, as DNA: TGTGCCAGCAGCGCTGGGGACAGGATCTACGAGCAGTACTTC.

Written as DNA, the CDR3 is TGTGCCAGCTCACCTTTTCCGTGGGGGACGGATGGCTACACCTTC. It yields the protein CASSPFPWGTDGYTF. V usage is TRBV18 and J usage is TRBJ1-2, with D possibly being TRBD1 (5 bases). Trimming shortened V by 3 bases and J by 6 bases, and 17 bases separated the two germline ends. The CDR3 is 15 amino acids. In germline, CDR1 is KGHSH, CDR2 LQKENI. Together with reference TRBV18 and TRBJ1-2, the CDR3 gives the full variable domain: NAGVMQNPRHLVRRRGQEARLRCSPMKGHSHVYWYRQLPEEGLKFMVYLQKENIIDESGMPKERFSAEFPKEGPSILRIQQVVRGDSAAYFCASSPFPWGTDGYTFGSGTRLTVV.

The V and J genes are TRBV11-2 and TRBJ2-1; D is unresolved. V shed 1 base and J shed 9 bases, with 10 bases lying between them. CDR3 length: 13 residues. Germline V gene lookup returns CDR1 SGHAT and CDR2 FQNNGV. The CDR3 sequence: CASSLVRSGEQFF. The CDR3 DNA reads as TGTGCCAGCAGCTTAGTCCGCTCGGGTGAGCAGTTCTTC.

The chain couples TRBV18 to TRBJ2-4, with D hard to call. CDR3 size: 18 residues. The germline V gene encodes CDR1 KGHSH and CDR2 LQKENI. V shed 6 bases and J shed 0 bases, with 21 bases lying between them. Written as DNA, the CDR3 is TGTGCCAGCTCCCCCAAAGGAAAACGAGACTTAGCCAAAAACATTCAGTACTTC. Amino acids: CASSPKGKRDLAKNIQYF. The full variable domain, its missing parts supplied by reference TRBV18 and TRBJ2-4, is NAGVMQNPRHLVRRRGQEARLRCSPMKGHSHVYWYRQLPEEGLKFMVYLQKENIIDESGMPKERFSAEFPKEGPSILRIQQVVRGDSAAYFCASSPKGKRDLAKNIQYFGAGTRLSVL.

This clone was seen more than once but under ten times. This chain links TRBV27 with TRBJ2-3, with D perhaps matching TRBD1 (8 bases). Germline V gene sequence: CDR1 MNHEY, CDR2 SMNVEV (reference sequence). Trimming cost V 5 bases and J 10 bases, with 19 bases left between them. This CDR3 comprises 14 residues. The CDR3 spells CASSLDRGGSAQYF. The CDR3 DNA reads TGTGCCAGCAGTCTAGACAGGGGCGGGAGTGCGCAGTATTTT.

The chain joins TRBV30 to TRBJ2-7, with TRBD1 identical over 7 bases. Germline assignment: CDR1 GTSNPN and CDR2 SVGIG (reference sequence). Trimming took 8 bases from V and 3 from J; bases not matched to a gene: 7. This CDR3 is built from 12 residues. CDR3 protein: CAADRSNYEQYF. CDR3 sequence (DNA): TGTGCCGCGGACAGGAGTAACTACGAGCAGTACTTC.

This clone was counted a few times. The chain recombines TRBV9 with TRBJ2-1, with D tentatively TRBD2 (5 bases). Between the trimmed V and J ends, which lost 4 bases and 2 bases, there was a span of 16 bases. This CDR3 comprises 16 residues. CDR1 is SGDLS, CDR2 YYNGEE, per germline. Written as DNA, the CDR3 is TGTGCCAGCAGCTTCGAAGGCGGGTATCCCTACAATGAGCAGTTCTTC. Translation: CASSFEGGYPYNEQFF. Variable domain in full (rest from reference TRBV9 and TRBJ2-1): DSGVTQTPKHLITATGQRVTLRCSPRSGDLSVYWYQQSLDQGLQFLIQYYNGEERAKGNILERFSAQQFPDLHSELNLSSLELGDSALYFCASSFEGGYPYNEQFFGPGTRLTVL.

J is TRBJ2-7 and V is TRBV25-1, with TRBD1 matching over 7 bases. Germline trimming cut 2 bases from V and 2 bases from J; bases unmatched to any gene: 3. This CDR3 has 14 amino acids. Germline V lookup: CDR1 MGHDK, CDR2 SYGVNS. As DNA, the CDR3 is TGTGCCAGCAGTGAACGACAGGGTACCTACGAGCAGTACTTC. Protein: CASSERQGTYEQYF.

The chain couples TRBV7-3 to TRBJ2-1; TRBD2 matches 12 bases. The length of the CDR3 is 16 residues. Germline CDR1 SGHTA, CDR2 FQGTGA. V lost 5 bases, J lost 8 bases, and 10 bases stayed unmatched. CDR3 sequence (DNA): TGTGCCAGCAGCCCCAGACTAGCGGGAGATTTTGATGAGCAGTTCTTC. The encoded protein is CASSPRLAGDFDEQFF. Full variable domain (missing parts from reference TRBV7-3 and TRBJ2-1): GAGVSQTPSNKVTEKGKYVELRCDPISGHTALYWYRQSLGQGPEFLIYFQGTGAADDSGLPNDRFFAVRPEGSVSTLKIQRTERGDSAVYLCASSPRLAGDFDEQFFGPGTRLTVL.

The chain links TRBV10-3 to TRBJ2-3, with 9 bases aligning to TRBD2. The CDR3 has 15 residues. The germline CDR1 and CDR2 sequences are ENHRY and SYGVKD. With 6 bases clipped from V and 1 base from J, the junction kept 5 bases outside the gene matches. The CDR3 DNA follows: TGTGCCATCAGGCCGGGACTAGCAGGCACAGATACGCAGTATTTT. Protein product: CAIRPGLAGTDTQYF.

V and J are TRBV10-3 and TRBJ2-7; D tentatively fits TRBD1 or TRBD2 (5 bases each). Germline CDR1 reads ENHRY; CDR2 reads SYGVKD. This CDR3 contains 13 residues. V lost 11 bases, J lost 4 bases, and 18 bases lay in between. The chain's CDR3 is CAAGAQPTYEQYF. For the CDR3, the DNA is TGTGCCGCCGGGGCTCAGCCTACGTACGAGCAGTACTTC.

This chain links TRBV4-1 with TRBJ2-3; a possible D gene is TRBD1 (5 bases). Germline values: CDR1 MGHRA, CDR2 YSYEKL. Trimming left V 0 bases short and J 4 bases short, with 11 bases between. This CDR3 is built from 15 residues. Written as DNA, the CDR3 is TGCGCCAGCAGCCAAGATAAGGGGCCCCCAGATACGCAGTATTTT. Protein sequence: CASSQDKGPPDTQYF.

The chain carries TRBV5-1 and TRBJ2-2, with a tentative D call TRBD1 (5 bases). Trimming took 0 bases from V and 5 from J, leaving 8 bases between them. CDR1 is SGHRS and CDR2 is YFSETQ in the germline V gene. The CDR3 has 14 residues. The CDR3 region is CASSLGQNTGELFF. DNA for the CDR3: TGCGCCAGCAGCTTGGGACAGAATACCGGGGAGCTGTTTTTT.

This clone came up once. This rearrangement joins TRBV6-6 to TRBJ1-2; 7 bases are a match to TRBD1. Germline trimming cut 4 bases from V and 8 bases from J; bases unmatched to any gene: 10. The germline gives CDR1 MNHNY, CDR2 SVGAGI (reference sequence). The CDR3 contains 14 residues. This chain's CDR3 is CASSSVGGALGYTF. The CDR3 DNA sequence: TGTGCCAGCAGTTCCGTAGGGGGCGCGTTAGGCTACACCTTC.

V gene TRBV30 combines with J gene TRBJ1-3, with 7 nucleotides matching TRBD1. The CDR3 totals 15 residues. The ends lost 4 bases at V and 2 bases at J; junction bases unmatched: 8. CDR1 and CDR2 from the germline V gene are GTSNPN and SVGIG (reference sequence). The CDR3 region has the DNA TGTGCCTGGAAAGGCGACAGGGAGCCTGGAAACACCATATATTTT. Amino acids: CAWKGDREPGNTIYF. The variable domain in full, with the rest retrieved from reference TRBV30 and TRBJ1-3, is SQTIHQWPATLVQPVGSPLSLECTVEGTSNPNLYWYRQAAGRGLQLLFYSVGIGQISSEVPQNLSASRPQDRQFILSSKKLLLSDSGFYLCAWKGDREPGNTIYFGEGSWLTVV.

CDR3 residues: CASGLGGDYGYTF. Written as DNA, the CDR3 is TGTGCTAGTGGTTTAGGGGGCGACTATGGCTACACCTTC. The V call is TRBV12-5, the J call TRBJ1-2, with TRBD1 matching over 7 bases. Germline V CDR1 and CDR2: LGHNT, FRNRAP. CDR3 length equals 13 residues. V lost 3 bases and J lost 3; bases outside the gene matches: 1.

This rearrangement joins TRBV5-1 to TRBJ2-1; 8 bases fit TRBD2. The CDR3 loop spans 17 amino acids. The trim removed 0 bases at V and 8 bases at J, leaving 13 bases unmatched. Germline V gene sequence: CDR1 SGHRS, CDR2 YFSETQ. The CDR3 region is CASSLEGSGIRGDEQFF. The CDR3 DNA sequence: TGCGCCAGCAGCTTGGAGGGTAGCGGGATTCGTGGGGATGAGCAGTTCTTC. The full variable domain, rest sourced from reference TRBV5-1 and TRBJ2-1, is KAGVTQTPRYLIKTRGQQVTLSCSPISGHRSVSWYQQTPGQGLQFLFEYFSETQRNKGNFPGRFSGRQFSNSRSEMNVSTLELGDSALYLCASSLEGSGIRGDEQFFGPGTRLTVL.